This T cell receptor beta chain was sequenced for a study of T cell changes during pregnancy in multiple sclerosis. This table comes from immunoSEQ multiplex PCR, and its TCRdb copy is limited to in-frame clones, with some not included. Among tens of thousands of clones listed, 90% to 95% were seen once. Germline V CDR1 and CDR2: MNHEY, SVGAGI. The CDR3 length is 13 residues. The junction had 3 bases not matched to a gene; V was cut back by 4 bases and J by 6 bases. The specimen was peripheral blood, collected before pregnancy. This chain uses TRBV6-5 with TRBJ1-2, with 9 nucleotides matching TRBD1. This receptor was identified in a female donor with multiple sclerosis, enrolled in a pregnancy study. The CDR3 DNA sequence: TGTGCCAGCAGTTTTACAGGGGGCGATGGCTACACCTTC. This gives the protein CASSFTGGDGYTF.